This TCR beta chain was sequenced in a study of CD8 T cells in Susac syndrome (dated by TCRdb to between 2017 and 2020). Some background on the complete study: Whether CD8+ T cell activation and differentiation in Susac syndrome was antigen driven was tested using repertoire sequencing. Clonality of the CD8+ T cell repertoire was compared between over 10 healthy donors, approximately 14 Susac syndrome patients and fewer than 16 multiple sclerosis patients.

RNA was extracted using the RNeasy kit, and roughly 0.45 to 1 ug of the RNA was reverse transcribed with random hexamers. The immunoSEQ multiplex PCR assay, which covers 54 Vbeta and 13 Jbeta segments, was used to amplify TCR beta CDR3 regions. PCR amplification bias was corrected using a synthetic template baseline for primer optimization and computational correction. The paper's processing steps were these. Reads were annotated to V, D and J genes per IMGT and analyzed with immunoSEQ Analyzer, keeping only productive sequences. Clonality was computed as one minus Shannon entropy normalized by log2 of the number of productive unique sequences. For each patient and control, public and private clones were evaluated among the 100 most prevalent clones. Clones were defined as Susac-specific when absent from the healthy and MS cohorts, from roughly 1,100 published viral clones and from other ImmuneACCESS disease sequences. TCRdb took the public reads, trimmed them with fastp at Q25, ran MiXCR for clone calling and kept in-frame beta chains. Duplicate CDR3 protein sequences are folded into a single record with the most common DNA and genes. V and J calls and clone size were set by TCRdb, not the authors. The sample profile shows 130,000 or so distinct CDR3 sequences; roughly 80% of them were found once. The top ten clonotypes cover 0.45% to 0.65% of the sample.

Peripheral blood CD8+ and CD4+ T cells from healthy donors, Susac syndrome patients and multiple sclerosis patients were profiled by high-throughput TCR beta sequencing. The multiple sclerosis controls were treatment-naive patients who had stable or active relapsing-remitting disease and met the revised McDonald criteria. Bulk CD8+ and CD4+ T cells were purified by magnetic negative isolation, whereas CD8+ TEMRA cells were enriched by FACS. Blood was collected in EDTA tubes and processed within 24 hours, with PBMCs isolated through density gradient centrifugation. PBMCs destined for TCR sequencing were cryopreserved in liquid nitrogen and later thawed in a 37 °C water bath. Purity of sorted or isolated CD4+, CD8+ and CD8+ TEMRA cells was at least 90%. Broader findings and caveats from the paper: The number of individuals in the TCR sequencing and HLA analysis was acknowledged as relatively small.

A remark on this clonotype: The antigen it binds to is not known. Mismatch with germline at one junction end may stem from a read error.

Measured from the cysteine to the phenylalanine, the CDR3 is 13 residues long. Of all the DNA, just the CDR3 is kept, 39 bases in frame from base 1. The germline V gene yields MGHRA for CDR1 and YSYEKL for CDR2. The sample consisted of CD8+ T cells from PBMCs. The sequence links TRBV4-1 to TRBJ1-3, with the D gene too uncertain to name. The receptor was isolated from a human donor with multiple sclerosis. The DNA sequence follows: TGCGCCAGCAGCCCTTTCTCTGGAAACACCACATATTTT. Its protein is CASSPFSGNTTYF.